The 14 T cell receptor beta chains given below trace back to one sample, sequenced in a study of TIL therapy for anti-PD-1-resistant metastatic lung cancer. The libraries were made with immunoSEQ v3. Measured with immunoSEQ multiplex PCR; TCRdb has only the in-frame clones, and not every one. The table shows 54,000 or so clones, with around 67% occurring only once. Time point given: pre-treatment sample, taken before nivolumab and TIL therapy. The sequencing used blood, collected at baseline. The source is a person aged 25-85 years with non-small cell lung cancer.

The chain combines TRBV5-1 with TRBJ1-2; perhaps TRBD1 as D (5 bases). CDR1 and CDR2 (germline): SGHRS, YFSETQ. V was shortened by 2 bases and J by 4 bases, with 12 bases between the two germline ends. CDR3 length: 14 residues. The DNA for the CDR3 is TGCGCCAGCAGCTTTGACAGCGAGGGCTATGGCTACACCTTC. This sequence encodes CASSFDSEGYGYTF.

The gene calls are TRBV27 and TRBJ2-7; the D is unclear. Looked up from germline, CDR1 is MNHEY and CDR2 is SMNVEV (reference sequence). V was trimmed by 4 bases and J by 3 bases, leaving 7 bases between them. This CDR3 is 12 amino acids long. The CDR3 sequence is CASSYDGYEQYF. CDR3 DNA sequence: TGTGCCAGCAGTTACGACGGCTACGAGCAGTACTTC.

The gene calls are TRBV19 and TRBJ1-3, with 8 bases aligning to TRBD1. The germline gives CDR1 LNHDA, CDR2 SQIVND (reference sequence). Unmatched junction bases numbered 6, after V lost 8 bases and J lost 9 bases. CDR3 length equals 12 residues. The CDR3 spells CASDRGGRTIYF. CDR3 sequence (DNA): TGTGCCAGTGACAGGGGTGGTCGCACCATATATTTT. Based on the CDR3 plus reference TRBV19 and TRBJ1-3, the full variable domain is DGGITQSPKYLFRKEGQNVTLSCEQNLNHDAMYWYRQDPGQGLRLIYYSQIVNDFQKGDIAEGYSVSREKKESFPLTVTSAQKNPTAFYLCASDRGGRTIYFGEGSWLTVV.

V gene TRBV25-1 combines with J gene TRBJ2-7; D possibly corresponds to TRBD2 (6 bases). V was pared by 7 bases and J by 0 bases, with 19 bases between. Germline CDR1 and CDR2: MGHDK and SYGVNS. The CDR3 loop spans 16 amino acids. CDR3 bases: TGTGCCAGCATTCCCTCGCAGGGACTTAGCTCCTACGAGCAGTACTTC. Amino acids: CASIPSQGLSSYEQYF.

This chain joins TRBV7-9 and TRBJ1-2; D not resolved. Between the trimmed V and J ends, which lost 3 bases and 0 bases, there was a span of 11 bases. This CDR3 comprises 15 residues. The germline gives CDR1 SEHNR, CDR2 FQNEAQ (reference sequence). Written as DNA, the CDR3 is TGTGCCAGCAGCTTTAGTCAGAATTCTAACTATGGCTACACCTTC. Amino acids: CASSFSQNSNYGYTF.

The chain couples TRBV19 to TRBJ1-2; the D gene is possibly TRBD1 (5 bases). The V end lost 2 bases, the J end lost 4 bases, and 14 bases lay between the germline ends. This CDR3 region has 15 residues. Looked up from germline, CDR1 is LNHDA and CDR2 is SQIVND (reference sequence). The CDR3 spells CASSIQKGPIYGYTF. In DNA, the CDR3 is TGTGCCAGTAGTATACAAAAGGGACCGATCTATGGCTACACCTTC.

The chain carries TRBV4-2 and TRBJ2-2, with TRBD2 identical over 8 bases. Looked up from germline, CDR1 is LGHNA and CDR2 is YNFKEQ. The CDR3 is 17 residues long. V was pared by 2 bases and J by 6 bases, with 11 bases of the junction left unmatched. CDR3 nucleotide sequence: TGTGCCAGCAGCCAATTAAGCCGGGGGGGCAAAGCCGGGGAGCTGTTTTTT. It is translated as CASSQLSRGGKAGELFF.

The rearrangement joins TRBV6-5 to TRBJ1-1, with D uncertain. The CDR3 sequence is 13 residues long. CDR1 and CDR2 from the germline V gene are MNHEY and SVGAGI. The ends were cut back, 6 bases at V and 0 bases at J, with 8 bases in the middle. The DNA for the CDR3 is TGTGCCAGCAGATCACCGTTGAACACTGAAGCTTTCTTT. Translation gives CASRSPLNTEAFF.

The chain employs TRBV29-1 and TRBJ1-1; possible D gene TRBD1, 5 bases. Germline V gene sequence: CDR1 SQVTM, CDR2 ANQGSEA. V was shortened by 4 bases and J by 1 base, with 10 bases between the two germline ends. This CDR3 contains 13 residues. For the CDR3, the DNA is TGCAGCGTTGTGGACAATTCGAACACTGAAGCTTTCTTT. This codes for CSVVDNSNTEAFF.

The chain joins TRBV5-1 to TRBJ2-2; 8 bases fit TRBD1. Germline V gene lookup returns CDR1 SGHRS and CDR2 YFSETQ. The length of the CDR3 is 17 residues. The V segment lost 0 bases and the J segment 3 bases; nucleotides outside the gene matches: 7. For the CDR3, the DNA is TGCGCCAGCAGCTTGGCGGGGGCAGGGGGCGACACCGGGGAGCTGTTTTTT. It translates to CASSLAGAGGDTGELFF.

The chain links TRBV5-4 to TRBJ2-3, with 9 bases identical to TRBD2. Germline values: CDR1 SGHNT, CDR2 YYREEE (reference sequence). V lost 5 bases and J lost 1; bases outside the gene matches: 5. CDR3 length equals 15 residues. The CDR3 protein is CASRTGGGGTDTQYF. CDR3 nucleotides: TGTGCCAGCAGGACCGGCGGGGGGGGCACAGATACGCAGTATTTT.

In nucleotides, the CDR3 is TGTGCCAGTAGTATGGAGCTCGTGGGGGGAGGAGGAGATACGCAGTATTTT. It translates to CASSMELVGGGGDTQYF. The chain is built from TRBV19 and TRBJ2-3; D possibly corresponds to TRBD2 (6 bases). The CDR3 extends over 17 amino acids. In germline, CDR1 is LNHDA, CDR2 SQIVND (reference sequence). V lost 3 bases and J lost 5, with 21 bases in between.

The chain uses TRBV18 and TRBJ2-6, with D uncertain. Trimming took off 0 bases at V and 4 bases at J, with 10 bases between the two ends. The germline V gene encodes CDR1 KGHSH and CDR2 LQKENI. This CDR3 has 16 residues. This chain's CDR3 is CASSPPERAGANVLTF. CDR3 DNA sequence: TGTGCCAGCTCACCACCGGAAAGGGCCGGGGCCAACGTCCTGACTTTC. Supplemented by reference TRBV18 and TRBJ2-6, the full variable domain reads NAGVMQNPRHLVRRRGQEARLRCSPMKGHSHVYWYRQLPEEGLKFMVYLQKENIIDESGMPKERFSAEFPKEGPSILRIQQVVRGDSAAYFCASSPPERAGANVLTFGAGSRLTVL.

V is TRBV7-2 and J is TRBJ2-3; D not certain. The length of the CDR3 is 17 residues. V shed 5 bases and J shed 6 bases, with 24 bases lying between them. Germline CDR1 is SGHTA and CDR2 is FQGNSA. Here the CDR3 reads CASSPRIGFPPSDTQYF. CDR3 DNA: TGTGCCAGCAGCCCAAGGATAGGTTTCCCTCCTAGTGATACGCAGTATTTT.